This note documents a single TCR beta chain sequence. This sample is part of a study of control samples from healthy donors and cancer patients. The table came from immunoSEQ multiplex PCR; TCRdb's copy has only in-frame clones and leaves some out. The table includes 100,000 to 150,000 clones, about 88% detected once. Sequencing used blood. This clonotype was sampled from a middle-aged man in good health.

This CDR3 is CATHDRDSNEKLFF. The CDR3 DNA follows: TGTGCCACCCACGACCGGGACAGTAATGAAAAACTGTTTTTT. The rearrangement links TRBV28 to TRBJ1-4, with TRBD1 matching 7 bases. This CDR3 contains 14 residues. The V and J ends lost 10 bases and 4 bases, in that order; junction bases with no gene match: 9. Germline CDR1 is MDHEN and CDR2 is SYDVKM.